Included here is one T cell receptor (beta chain) sequence, with context. Its specificity is unknown. Germline V gene data show CDR1 as SGHVS and CDR2 as FNYEAQ. The V gene end was trimmed by 4 bases and the J gene end by 7 bases; junction bases not matched to a gene: 8. CDR3 length: 14 residues. MiXCR was run by TCRdb on the reads, yielding one entry per CDR3 protein. The sample lists roughly 68,000 distinct CDR3 sequences, 22% occurring once. The source of the sample is a study of T cell repertoires in cytomegalovirus infection. Study background: Carrying CMV and the relevant HLA type showed in public TCR beta signatures.

Study-wide points: The study found HLA-C-restricted CMV-specific TCR beta clonotypes dominating the ex vivo response. Identification of carriers of CMV plus the relevant HLA was performed using cumulative public TCR beta family frequency.

This receptor was identified in a human donor in good health (CMV status not recorded). Some clones in this sample may be carry-over from other donors' samples. The chain recombines TRBV7-6 with TRBJ1-1, with 8 bases fitting TRBD1. Sequenced: PBMCs, sequenced either directly or after in vitro stimulation (not recorded which). This CDR3 is CASSSQDRVLEAFF. DNA of the CDR3: TGTGCCAGCAGCTCCCAGGACAGGGTCCTTGAAGCTTTCTTT.